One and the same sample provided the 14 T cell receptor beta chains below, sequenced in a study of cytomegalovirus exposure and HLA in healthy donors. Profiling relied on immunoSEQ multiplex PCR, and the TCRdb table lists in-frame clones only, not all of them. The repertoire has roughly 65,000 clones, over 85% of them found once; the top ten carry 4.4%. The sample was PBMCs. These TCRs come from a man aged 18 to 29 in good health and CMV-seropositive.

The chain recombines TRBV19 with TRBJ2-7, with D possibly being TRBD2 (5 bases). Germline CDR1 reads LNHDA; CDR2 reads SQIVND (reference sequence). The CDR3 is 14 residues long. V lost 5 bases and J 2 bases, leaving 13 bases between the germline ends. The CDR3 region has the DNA TGTGCCAGTAGTCCCGGACGGGGAGCCTACGAGCAGTACTTC. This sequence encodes CASSPGRGAYEQYF.

The CDR3: CASSSYSNYGYTF. DNA for the CDR3: TGTGCCAGCAGCTCTTACTCTAACTATGGCTACACCTTC. The rearrangement links TRBV14 to TRBJ1-2, with D unclear. CDR1 and CDR2 from the germline V gene are SGHDN and FVKESK. The CDR3 length is 13 residues. The V gene lost 5 bases and the J gene lost 0 bases, with 7 bases spanning the gap.

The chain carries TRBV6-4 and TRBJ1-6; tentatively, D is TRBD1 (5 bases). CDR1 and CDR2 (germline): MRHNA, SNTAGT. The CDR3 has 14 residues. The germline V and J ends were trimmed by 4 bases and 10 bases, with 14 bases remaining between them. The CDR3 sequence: CASSVTEGGSPLHF. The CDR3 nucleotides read TGTGCCAGCAGTGTGACAGAGGGAGGATCACCCCTCCACTTT.

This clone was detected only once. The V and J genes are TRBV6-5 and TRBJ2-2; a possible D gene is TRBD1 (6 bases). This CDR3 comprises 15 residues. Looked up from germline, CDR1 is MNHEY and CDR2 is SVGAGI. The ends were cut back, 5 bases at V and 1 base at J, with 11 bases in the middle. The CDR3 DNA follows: TGTGCCAGCAGTAACAGGGAAGTGAACACCGGGGAGCTGTTTTTT. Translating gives CASSNREVNTGELFF.

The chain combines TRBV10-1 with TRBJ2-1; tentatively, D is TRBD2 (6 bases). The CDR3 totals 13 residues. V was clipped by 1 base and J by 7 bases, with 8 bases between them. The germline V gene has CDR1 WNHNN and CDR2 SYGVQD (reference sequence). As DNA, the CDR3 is TGCGCCAGCAGTGAGTGGCGGGGTAATGAGCAGTTCTTC. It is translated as CASSEWRGNEQFF.

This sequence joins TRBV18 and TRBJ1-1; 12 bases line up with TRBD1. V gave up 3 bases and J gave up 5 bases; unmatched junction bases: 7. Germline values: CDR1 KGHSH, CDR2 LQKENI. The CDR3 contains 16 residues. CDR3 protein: CASSPRDRGPGTEAFF. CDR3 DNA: TGTGCCAGCTCACCCCGGGACAGGGGGCCGGGAACTGAAGCTTTCTTT. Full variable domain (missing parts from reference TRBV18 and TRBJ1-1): NAGVMQNPRHLVRRRGQEARLRCSPMKGHSHVYWYRQLPEEGLKFMVYLQKENIIDESGMPKERFSAEFPKEGPSILRIQQVVRGDSAAYFCASSPRDRGPGTEAFFGQGTRLTVV.

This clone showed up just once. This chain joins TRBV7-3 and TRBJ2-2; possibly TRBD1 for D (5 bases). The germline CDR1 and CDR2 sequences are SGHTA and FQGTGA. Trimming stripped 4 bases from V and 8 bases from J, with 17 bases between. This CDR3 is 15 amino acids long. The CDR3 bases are TGTGCCAGCAGCTCAACTGCAGGGTTTTTAGGGGAGCTGTTTTTT. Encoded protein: CASSSTAGFLGELFF.

As DNA, the CDR3 is TGTGCCAGCAGTACCGACAGGGGAGGTACCTTTGTCGATCAGCCCCAGCATTTT. Encoded protein: CASSTDRGGTFVDQPQHF. The chain is built from TRBV28 and TRBJ1-5; 8 bases are shared with TRBD1. There are 18 residues in the CDR3. The germline gives CDR1 MDHEN, CDR2 SYDVKM. V dropped 5 bases and J dropped 5; count of bases not matched to a gene: 17. Looking up the rest from reference TRBV28 and TRBJ1-5 gives the full variable domain: DVKVTQSSRYLVKRTGEKVFLECVQDMDHENMFWYRQDPGLGLRLIYFSYDVKMKEKGDIPEGYSVSREKKERFSLILESASTNQTSMYLCASSTDRGGTFVDQPQHFGDGTRLSIL.

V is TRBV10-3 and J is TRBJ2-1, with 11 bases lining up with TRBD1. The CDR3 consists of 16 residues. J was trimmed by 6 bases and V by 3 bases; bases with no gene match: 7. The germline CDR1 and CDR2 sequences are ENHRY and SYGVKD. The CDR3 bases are TGTGCCATCAGTGATCCCCTCGGGACAGGGGGCAATGAGCAGTTCTTC. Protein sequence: CAISDPLGTGGNEQFF.

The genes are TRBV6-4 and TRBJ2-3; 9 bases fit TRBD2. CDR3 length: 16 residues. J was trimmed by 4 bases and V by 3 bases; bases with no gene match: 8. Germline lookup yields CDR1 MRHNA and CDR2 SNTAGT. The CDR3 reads CASSESSGSSADTQYF. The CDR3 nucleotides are TGTGCCAGCAGTGAAAGTAGCGGGAGTTCGGCAGATACGCAGTATTTT.

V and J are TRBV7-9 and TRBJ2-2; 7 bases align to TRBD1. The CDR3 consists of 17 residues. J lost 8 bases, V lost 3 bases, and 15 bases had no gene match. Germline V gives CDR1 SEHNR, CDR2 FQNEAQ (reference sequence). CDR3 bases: TGTGCCAGCAGCTTCTTTTTAAAAGAGGGACAGTCTGGGGAGCTGTTTTTT. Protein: CASSFFLKEGQSGELFF.

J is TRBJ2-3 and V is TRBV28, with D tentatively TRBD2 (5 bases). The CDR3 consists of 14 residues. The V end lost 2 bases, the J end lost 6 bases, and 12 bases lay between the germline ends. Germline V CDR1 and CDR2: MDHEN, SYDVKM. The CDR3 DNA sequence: TGTGCCAGCAGTTTACCGGGGATTGCGGATACGCAGTATTTT. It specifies CASSLPGIADTQYF.

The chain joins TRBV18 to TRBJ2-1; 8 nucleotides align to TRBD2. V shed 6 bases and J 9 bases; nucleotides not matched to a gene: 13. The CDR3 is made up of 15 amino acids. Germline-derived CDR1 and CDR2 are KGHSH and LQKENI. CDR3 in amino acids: CASSGGAGAIAEQFF. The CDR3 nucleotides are TGTGCCAGCTCCGGGGGGGCAGGGGCAATTGCTGAGCAGTTCTTC.

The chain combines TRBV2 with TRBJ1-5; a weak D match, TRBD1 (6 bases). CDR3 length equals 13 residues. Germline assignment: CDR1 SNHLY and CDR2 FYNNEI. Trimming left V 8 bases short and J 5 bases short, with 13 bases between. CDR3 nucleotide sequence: TGTGCCAGCTCAGGGGAGAGCGATCAGCCCCAGCATTTT. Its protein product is CASSGESDQPQHF.